This T cell receptor beta chain emerged from a study of T cells after yellow fever vaccination. Study-level findings and limits: Overlap between CD4 and CD8 compartments was detected for a small share of clonotypes.

With regard to this clonotype: Its antigen is unknown.

TCRdb used MiXCR to reprocess the 5' RACE reads, holding one entry per CDR3 protein. Found here are about 630,000 distinct CDR3 sequences, 12% of them singletons; the top ten hold about 15%. Between the trimmed V and J ends, which lost 1 base and 0 bases, there was a span of 9 bases. Germline V CDR1 and CDR2: KGHSH, LQKENI. This CDR3 spans 16 amino acids. Sequencing used PBMCs, obtained on the day of the yellow fever booster vaccination. V and J are TRBV18 and TRBJ2-2, with D possibly being TRBD2 (5 bases). This TCR was sampled from a young man who received the YFV17D yellow fever vaccine. Written as DNA, the CDR3 is TGTGCCAGCTCACCACTAGTACTAGCGAACACCGGGGAGCTGTTTTTT. It specifies CASSPLVLANTGELFF.